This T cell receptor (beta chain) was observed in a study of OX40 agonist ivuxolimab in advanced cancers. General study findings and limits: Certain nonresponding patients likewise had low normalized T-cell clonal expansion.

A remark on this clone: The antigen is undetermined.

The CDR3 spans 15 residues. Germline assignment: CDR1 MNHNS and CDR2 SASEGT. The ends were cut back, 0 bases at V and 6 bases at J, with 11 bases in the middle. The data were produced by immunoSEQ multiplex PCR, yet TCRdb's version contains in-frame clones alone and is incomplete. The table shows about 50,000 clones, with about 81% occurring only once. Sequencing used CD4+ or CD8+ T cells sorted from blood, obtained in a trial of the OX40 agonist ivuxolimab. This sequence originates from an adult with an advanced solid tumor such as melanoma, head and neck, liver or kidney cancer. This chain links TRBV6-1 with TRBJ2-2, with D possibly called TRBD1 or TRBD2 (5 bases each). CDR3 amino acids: CASSEAWGNAGELFF. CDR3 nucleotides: TGTGCCAGCAGTGAAGCCTGGGGGAATGCCGGGGAGCTGTTTTTT.